This T cell receptor beta chain was captured in a study of cytomegalovirus exposure and HLA in healthy donors. Study-wide results and caveats: Investigators reported 164 TCR beta chains as tied to cytomegalovirus.

Germline values: CDR1 SGHTA, CDR2 FQGNSA. Between the trimmed V and J ends, which lost 6 bases and 14 bases, there was a span of 17 bases. CDR3 size: 13 residues. Worth noting for this clone: Its antigen is not identified.

This cohort consisted of healthy bone marrow donors. Amplification used 60 Vbeta primers and 13 Jbeta primers. TCRdb keeps only in-frame clones here, not all; method: immunoSEQ multiplex PCR. The table shows around 170,000 clones, with 65% to 90% occurring only once. Specimen: PBMCs. V and J are TRBV7-2 and TRBJ1-6, with D perhaps TRBD1 (6 bases). This receptor was obtained from a man between 40 and 49 years old in good health and CMV-seropositive. CDR3 DNA: TGTGCCAGCAGTCAGGGGCAGGCCCTCACCCTCCACTTT. This encodes CASSQGQALTLHF.